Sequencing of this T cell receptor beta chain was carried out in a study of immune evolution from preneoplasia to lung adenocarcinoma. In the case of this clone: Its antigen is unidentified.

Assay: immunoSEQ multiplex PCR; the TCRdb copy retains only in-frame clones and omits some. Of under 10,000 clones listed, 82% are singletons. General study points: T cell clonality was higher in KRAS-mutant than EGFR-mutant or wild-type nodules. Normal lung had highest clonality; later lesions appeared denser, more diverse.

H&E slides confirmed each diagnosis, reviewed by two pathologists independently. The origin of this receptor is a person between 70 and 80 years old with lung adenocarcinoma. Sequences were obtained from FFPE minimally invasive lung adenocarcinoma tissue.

The CDR3: CASRTTGANTGELFF. CDR3 in DNA: TGTGCCAGCCGAACGACAGGGGCGAACACCGGGGAGCTGTTTTTT. The chain combines TRBV5-6 with TRBJ2-2; 8 nucleotides match TRBD1. Looked up from germline, CDR1 is SGHDT and CDR2 is YYEEEE. The junction had 5 bases not matched to a gene; V was cut back by 7 bases and J by 0 bases. There are 15 residues in the CDR3.